This T cell receptor beta chain was recorded in a study of technical replicates of blood from several donors. Data came from immunoSEQ multiplex PCR; TCRdb stores just in-frame clones and leaves some out. This table holds 95,000 to 100,000 clones, 95% to 96% found once. CDR3 length: 16 amino acids. Trimming removed 6 bases at V and 4 bases at J, with 16 bases between. Germline V lookup: CDR1 MNHEY, CDR2 SMNVEV (reference sequence). The chain joins TRBV27 to TRBJ2-6, with a tentative D call TRBD2 (6 bases). The receptor's source is a human donor in good health. Sequenced sample: T cells isolated from PBMCs. Written as DNA, the CDR3 is TGTGCCAGCAGGACGAGAGGGAGGATCGGGGCCAACGTCCTGACTTTC. Translation gives CASRTRGRIGANVLTF.